The 5 T cell receptor beta chains listed next were all sequenced from one sample in a study of T cell repertoires in cytomegalovirus infection. One entry per CDR3 protein, called by TCRdb with MiXCR from the reads. The repertoire consists of approximately 990,000 distinct CDR3 sequences, with 30% to 40% occurring once and the leading ten covering around 15%. These receptors have no known antigen. The specimen was cultured CD8+ T cells from PBMCs, collected from culture after CMV antigen stimulation. All receptors come from a human donor in good health (CMV status not recorded). Some clones in this sample may be carry-over from other donors' samples.

The rearrangement links TRBV28 to TRBJ1-2, with 9 bases matching TRBD1. There are 19 residues in the CDR3. The J segment lost 2 bases and the V segment lost 5 bases, leaving 18 bases of the junction unmatched. Per the germline V gene, CDR1 is MDHEN and CDR2 is SYDVKM. This CDR3 reads CASSPQIPGTGLDNYGYTF. In nucleotides, the CDR3 is TGTGCCAGCAGTCCCCAAATTCCCGGGACAGGGCTAGACAACTATGGCTACACCTTC.

This clonotype turned up a few times. The V and J genes are TRBV7-2 and TRBJ2-1; D is possibly TRBD1 (6 bases). The CDR3 consists of 14 residues. Per germline, CDR1 SGHTA and CDR2 FQGNSA. Deletions cut 2 bases from V and 8 bases from J, with 13 bases between. For the CDR3, the DNA is TGTGCCAGCAGCTTACTGGGGGCAGGGGATGAGCAGTTCTTC. Translated, it gives CASSLLGAGDEQFF.

This clonotype has a count of ten or more. The chain links TRBV7-2 to TRBJ1-1; 8 bases agree with TRBD1. The germline V gene has CDR1 SGHTA and CDR2 FQGNSA. V gave up 4 bases and J gave up 1 base; unmatched junction bases: 5. The CDR3 runs to 15 residues. The CDR3 sequence is CASSSGDRRNTEAFF. CDR3 nucleotide sequence: TGTGCCAGCAGCTCGGGGGACAGGCGGAACACTGAAGCTTTCTTT. The full variable domain, its missing parts supplied by reference TRBV7-2 and TRBJ1-1, is GAGVSQSPSNKVTEKGKDVELRCDPISGHTALYWYRQSLGQGLEFLIYFQGNSAPDKSGLPSDRFSAERTGGSVSTLTIQRTQQEDSAVYLCASSSGDRRNTEAFFGQGTRLTVV.

This clonotype was seen more than once but under ten times. The CDR3 DNA is TGTGCCAGCAGCGTACGTGTGAACACTGAAGCTTTCTTT. Amino acid sequence: CASSVRVNTEAFF. The J gene is TRBJ1-1, the V gene TRBV9; D remains unclear. The CDR3 is made up of 13 amino acids. Germline lookup yields CDR1 SGDLS and CDR2 YYNGEE. Trimming removed 1 base at V and 0 bases at J, with 4 bases between.

This clonotype was seen ten or more times. Compared with germline, one end of the junction differs, possibly owing to a read error. This chain uses TRBV27 with TRBJ1-5; D might be TRBD1 (6 bases). Germline CDR1 MNHEY, CDR2 SMNVEV (reference sequence). The CDR3 loop spans 15 amino acids. In nucleotides, the CDR3 is TGTGCCAGCAGCTTATCCAGGGGAAGCAATCAGCCCCAGCATTTT. This sequence encodes CASSLSRGSNQPQHF.